These T cell receptor beta chains were read from a single sample in a study of lymphopenia after photon versus proton radiotherapy. Repertoires were generated with immunoSEQ multiplex PCR, while TCRdb's copy carries only in-frame clones and drops some. The sample includes 15,000 to 20,000 clones, roughly 82% seen only once; the top ten take roughly 20%. The source material was peripheral blood, sampled from a patient treated with proton-based radiotherapy. These receptors were collected from a man aged 65 to 79 with pancreatic cancer. Both conserved end residues are part of each CDR3. A D gene is named only where the DNA matches it firmly. Expanded clones get a size class; other rows say once, few or many, or leave the size out.

size	length	D	V	J	DNA	CDR3
-	15	-	TRBV19	TRBJ2-1	TGTGCCAGTAGTTCGCGAACAGGGAGAGACAATGAGCAGTTCTTC	CASSSRTGRDNEQFF
-	16	-	TRBV5-1	TRBJ2-5	TGCGCCAGCAGCACTTTGACAGGAGGAGCAAAAGAGACCCAGTACTTC	CASSTLTGGAKETQYF
-	13	TRBD2	TRBV5-6	TRBJ2-1	TGTGCCAGCAGTTTGACCGGGGGGAATGAGCAGTTCTTC	CASSLTGGNEQFF
few	12	TRBD1	TRBV29-1	TRBJ1-1	TGCAGCGGACAGGGTCAGAACACTGAAGCTTTCTTT	CSGQGQNTEAFF
-	15	-	TRBV4-2	TRBJ1-1	TGTGCCAGCAGCCCATTGGATGGGTTGAACACTGAAGCTTTCTTT	CASSPLDGLNTEAFF
-	18	TRBD2	TRBV10-3	TRBJ2-1	TGTGCCATCAGTGAGTCCCTAGGACTAGCGGGAGGGAGGAATGAGCAGTTCTTC	CAISESLGLAGGRNEQFF
-	10	-	TRBV6-5	TRBJ2-5	TGTGCCAGCAGTCGAGAGACCCAGTACTTC	CASSRETQYF
-	16	TRBD1	TRBV19	TRBJ1-2	TGTGCCAGTACCGATCGGGACAGGGGGCATCACTATGGCTACACCTTC	CASTDRDRGHHYGYTF
-	15	TRBD1	TRBV27	TRBJ1-1	TGTGCCAGCAGTTTGGGAGCCACAGGGGGCACTGAAGCTTTCTTT	CASSLGATGGTEAFF
-	16	TRBD1	TRBV5-1	TRBJ1-2	TGCGCCAGCAGCTCCGGACAGGGGGGACTTACCTATGGCTACACCTTC	CASSSGQGGLTYGYTF
-	14	-	TRBV19	TRBJ1-2	TGTGCCAGTAGTCCCCCGGTGATTCGCTCTGGCTACACCTTC	CASSPPVIRSGYTF
-	15	-	TRBV27	TRBJ2-7	TGTGCCAGCCGACTGATTGACACCATTAACAACGAGCAGTACTTC	CASRLIDTINNEQYF
-	13	-	TRBV6-5	TRBJ1-1	TGTGCCAGCATTAGCACGGCGAACACTGAAGCTTTCTTT	CASISTANTEAFF
-	14	TRBD1	TRBV29-1	TRBJ1-2	TGCAGCGGAGGGACAGCCCCGGCATCAGATGGCTACACCTTC	CSGGTAPASDGYTF
-	16	-	TRBV19	TRBJ2-2	TGTGCCAGTAGTCCGATCCCCCAGGGTGTCGGCGGGGAGCTGTTTTTT	CASSPIPQGVGGELFF
-	18	TRBD1	TRBV6-1	TRBJ2-5	TGTGCCAGCAGTGAAGCGTGGGTCGGGACAGGGTACCAAGAGACCCAGTACTTC	CASSEAWVGTGYQETQYF
-	18	TRBD2	TRBV18	TRBJ2-5	TGTGCCAGCTCACCATCGACTAGCGGGGCGTTCAATAAAGAGACCCAGTACTTC	CASSPSTSGAFNKETQYF
-	16	-	TRBV4-2	TRBJ2-1	TGTGCCAGCAGCCAAGGTGGCCGGGACCCCGGAAATGAGCAGTTCTTC	CASSQGGRDPGNEQFF
-	15	-	TRBV9	TRBJ2-1	TGTGCCAGCAGCGTAGATGGGGAGCAGTACAATGAGCAGTTCTTC	CASSVDGEQYNEQFF
-	15	-	TRBV18	TRBJ1-1	TGTGCCAGCTCACCACCGACGGGAAGAGACACTGAAGCTTTCTTT	CASSPPTGRDTEAFF
-	14	-	TRBV18	TRBJ1-5	TGTGCCAGCTCACCAGGGACGAGCAATCAGCCCCAGCATTTT	CASSPGTSNQPQHF
-	16	-	TRBV5-1	TRBJ2-1	TGCGCCAGCAGCTTGGAGGAGGGGGCCTCCTACAATGAGCAGTTCTTC	CASSLEEGASYNEQFF
-	17	TRBD2	TRBV15	TRBJ2-1	TGTGCCACCAGCAGAGATAAAGCGGGGTCGTCCTACAATGAGCAGTTCTTC	CATSRDKAGSSYNEQFF
-	13	-	TRBV29-1	TRBJ1-1	TGCAGCACCCGGCGGGGGGAGGACACTGAAGCTTTCTTT	CSTRRGEDTEAFF
-	13	-	TRBV9	TRBJ1-1	TGTGCCAGCAGCTTACAGCGGAACACTGAAGCTTTCTTT	CASSLQRNTEAFF
-	16	TRBD2	TRBV11-2	TRBJ2-1	TGTGCCAGCAGCTTAGTCGTAGCGGGGTTATACAATGAGCAGTTCTTC	CASSLVVAGLYNEQFF
few	13	TRBD1	TRBV4-1	TRBJ1-6	TGCGCCAGCAGCCGGACAGGGTTGGAATCCCTCCACTTT	CASSRTGLESLHF
-	16	TRBD1	TRBV18	TRBJ1-2	TGTGCCAGCTCACGCACTACCGGGACAGCTAACTATGGCTACACCTTC	CASSRTTGTANYGYTF
once	15	-	TRBV6-6	TRBJ2-1	TGTGCCAGCAGTGACAGCGCAACGAACCACAATGAGCAGTTCTTC	CASSDSATNHNEQFF
-	13	-	TRBV9	TRBJ2-5	TGTGCCAGCAGCGTAGAACACACATCGACCCAGTACTTC	CASSVEHTSTQYF
-	14	TRBD1	TRBV10-1	TRBJ2-3	TGCGCCAGCAGTGAGAAGGGGGCCCCAGATACGCAGTATTTT	CASSEKGAPDTQYF
-	15	TRBD2	TRBV6-1	TRBJ2-1	TGTGCCAGCAGCGCCGGGACTAGCGTCTACAATGAGCAGTTCTTC	CASSAGTSVYNEQFF
once	17	TRBD1	TRBV28	TRBJ1-1	TGTGCCAGCAGTTCGACCACCCGAGGACAGGAGAACACTGAAGCTTTCTTT	CASSSTTRGQENTEAFF
-	12	-	TRBV11-3	TRBJ2-3	TGTGCCAGCAGCTTAGAATCAGATACGCAGTATTTT	CASSLESDTQYF
-	13	-	TRBV28	TRBJ1-2	TGTGCCAGCACCCAGAAGGCGGTCTATGGCTACACCTTC	CASTQKAVYGYTF
-	14	-	TRBV30	TRBJ1-5	TGTGCCTGGAGCCTAGACAGAGGGGGACAGCCCCAGCATTTT	CAWSLDRGGQPQHF
-	18	TRBD2	TRBV18	TRBJ2-5	TGTGCCAGCTCACCTCGGACTAGCGGGAGTGGGGTACAAGAGACCCAGTACTTC	CASSPRTSGSGVQETQYF
-	11	-	TRBV29-1	TRBJ2-5	TGCAGCGCCGGGGCTTTGGAGACCCAGTACTTC	CSAGALETQYF
-	18	TRBD2	TRBV11-3	TRBJ2-1	TGTGCCAGCAGCTCCCGGTTTGAAGCGGGAGAGGTTACGAATGAGCAGTTCTTC	CASSSRFEAGEVTNEQFF
-	15	-	TRBV11-1	TRBJ2-2	TGTGCCAGCAGCGCATTGGGACAGAACACCGGGGAGCTGTTTTTT	CASSALGQNTGELFF
-	15	TRBD2	TRBV6-1	TRBJ2-7	TGTGCCAGCAGTGATGAAAGCGGGAGTTCCCACGAGCAGTACTTC	CASSDESGSSHEQYF
few	13	-	TRBV19	TRBJ1-5	TGTGCCAGTAGATGGGGGGCAGGTCAGCCCCAGCATTTT	CASRWGAGQPQHF
-	14	-	TRBV18	TRBJ1-2	TGTGCCAGCTCACCGCAGGAGGGGGACTATGGCTACACCTTC	CASSPQEGDYGYTF
-	14	TRBD1	TRBV5-1	TRBJ2-1	TGCGCCAGCAGCTCCCGGACAGGGTCCAATGAGCAGTTCTTC	CASSSRTGSNEQFF
few	15	TRBD1	TRBV2	TRBJ1-2	TGTGCCAGCAGTATTGACAGGGGGCAGTTGGGTGGCTACACCTTC	CASSIDRGQLGGYTF
-	15	TRBD1	TRBV9	TRBJ2-2	TGTGCCAGCAGTGACGACAGGGGGCTCACCGGGGAGCTGTTTTTT	CASSDDRGLTGELFF
-	13	-	TRBV27	TRBJ2-5	TGTGCCAGCTCGGCCTACAACCAGGAGACCCAGTACTTC	CASSAYNQETQYF